A selection of T cell receptor beta chains follows, all from one sample in a study of T cells in Graves' hyperthyroidism and ophthalmopathy. TCRdb re-derived calls from the multiplex PCR reads in MiXCR, one entry per CDR3 protein. The sample includes approximately 600,000 distinct CDR3 sequences, less than 25% of them seen just once. Sequencing used blood. The receptor source for this set is a man aged 30-40 years with Graves' ophthalmopathy. Both conserved end residues are part of each CDR3. Each record gives: J gene, V gene, D gene, clone size, CDR3 DNA, CDR3 protein. D genes are given only for firm matches. Clone size, where shown, is once, few, many, or a class for clones that have expanded.

J gene: TRBJ1-6
V gene: TRBV10-3
D gene: TRBD1
clone size: .
CDR3 DNA: TGTGCCATCAGTGAGTCGGGACAGGGGAATAATTCACCCCTCCACTTT
CDR3 protein: CAISESGQGNNSPLHF

J gene: TRBJ2-3
V gene: TRBV24-1
D gene: .
clone size: .
CDR3 DNA: TGTGCCACCAGTGGGGGACACACAGATACGCAGTATTTT
CDR3 protein: CATSGGHTDTQYF

J gene: TRBJ1-2
V gene: TRBV2
D gene: .
clone size: many
CDR3 DNA: TGTGCCAGCATGGTCAGCTGGAACTATGGCTACACCTTC
CDR3 protein: CASMVSWNYGYTF

J gene: TRBJ1-1
V gene: TRBV12-3/TRBV12-4
D gene: .
clone size: many
CDR3 DNA: TGTGCCAGCAAACAGGGTTCGGTTACTGAAGCTTTCTTT
CDR3 protein: CASKQGSVTEAFF

J gene: TRBJ2-7
V gene: TRBV27
D gene: .
clone size: .
CDR3 DNA: TGTGCCAGCAGTCCCGATCGGAGAGCCTACGAGCAGTACTTC
CDR3 protein: CASSPDRRAYEQYF

J gene: TRBJ2-6
V gene: TRBV12-3/TRBV12-4
D gene: .
clone size: .
CDR3 DNA: TGTGCCAGCAGTTTCCTCGGGGCTGGGGCCAACGTCCTGACTTTC
CDR3 protein: CASSFLGAGANVLTF

J gene: TRBJ2-4
V gene: TRBV4-2
D gene: .
clone size: .
CDR3 DNA: TGTGCCAGCAGCCCGGACGGAAACATTCAGTACTTC
CDR3 protein: CASSPDGNIQYF

J gene: TRBJ2-7
V gene: TRBV12-3/TRBV12-4
D gene: .
clone size: few
CDR3 DNA: TGTGCCAGCAGTTCACCAGGGGGGGTGAGTGAGCAGTACTTC
CDR3 protein: CASSSPGGVSEQYF

J gene: TRBJ2-2
V gene: TRBV6-2/TRBV6-3
D gene: .
clone size: .
CDR3 DNA: TGTGCCAGCAGTGTCAGGATAAACACCGGGGAGCTGTTTTTT
CDR3 protein: CASSVRINTGELFF

J gene: TRBJ2-7
V gene: TRBV13
D gene: .
clone size: .
CDR3 DNA: TGTGCCAGCAGCTTATCTGTCGGCCAAGTGGGGTCCTACGAGCAGTACTTC
CDR3 protein: CASSLSVGQVGSYEQYF

J gene: TRBJ1-5
V gene: TRBV28
D gene: TRBD1
clone size: many
CDR3 DNA: TGTGCCAGCAGTATCTACTCGGGACAGCGGGTAGGGCAGCCCCAGCATTTT
CDR3 protein: CASSIYSGQRVGQPQHF

J gene: TRBJ1-4
V gene: TRBV25-1
D gene: TRBD1
clone size: .
CDR3 DNA: TGTGCCAGCAGTCCGACAGGGGGCTATGAAAAACTGTTTTTT
CDR3 protein: CASSPTGGYEKLFF

J gene: TRBJ1-6
V gene: TRBV28
D gene: TRBD1
clone size: many
CDR3 DNA: TGTGCCAGCAGTTTAAAGGGGGCGCTACCCCACTTT
CDR3 protein: CASSLKGALPHF

J gene: TRBJ2-7
V gene: TRBV30
D gene: .
clone size: .
CDR3 DNA: TGTGCCTGGAGTGTTGGGGGGCTGGGGGTGAGCTACGAGCAGTACTTC
CDR3 protein: CAWSVGGLGVSYEQYF

J gene: TRBJ2-3
V gene: TRBV20-1
D gene: .
clone size: .
CDR3 DNA: TGCAGTGCTAGAGTACAGGCGGGTGGGCAGTATTTT
CDR3 protein: CSARVQAGGQYF

J gene: TRBJ2-1
V gene: TRBV20-1
D gene: .
clone size: .
CDR3 DNA: TGCAGTGCTAGAGATCGACAGAGCAATGAGCAGTTCTTC
CDR3 protein: CSARDRQSNEQFF

J gene: TRBJ2-7
V gene: TRBV6-2/TRBV6-3
D gene: .
clone size: many
CDR3 DNA: TGTGCCAGCAGTTATACCCGGGGTCCTACCTACGAGCAGTACTTC
CDR3 protein: CASSYTRGPTYEQYF

J gene: TRBJ2-1
V gene: TRBV30
D gene: TRBD2
clone size: .
CDR3 DNA: TGTGCCACCGGGACTAGCGGTCGGGAGCAGTTCTTC
CDR3 protein: CATGTSGREQFF

J gene: TRBJ2-1
V gene: TRBV18
D gene: TRBD2
clone size: many
CDR3 DNA: TGTGCCAGCTCACCTCCGGCTAGCGGGAATGAGCAGTTCTTC
CDR3 protein: CASSPPASGNEQFF

J gene: TRBJ2-1
V gene: TRBV11-2
D gene: .
clone size: many
CDR3 DNA: TGTGCCAGCAGCTCTCAAAGAAGCAATGAGCAGTTCTTC
CDR3 protein: CASSSQRSNEQFF

J gene: TRBJ2-1
V gene: TRBV29-1
D gene: TRBD2
clone size: .
CDR3 DNA: TGCAGCGTTGAATGGGGTAGCGGGAGGGTTAATGAGCAGTTCTTC
CDR3 protein: CSVEWGSGRVNEQFF

J gene: TRBJ2-2
V gene: TRBV12-3/TRBV12-4
D gene: TRBD2
clone size: many
CDR3 DNA: TGTGCCAGCATCCCTCTCGCAGTAGCGGGAGACCCTTCTGTTAGGACCGGGGAGCTGTTTTTT
CDR3 protein: CASIPLAVAGDPSVRTGELFF

J gene: TRBJ2-7
V gene: TRBV20-1
D gene: .
clone size: few
CDR3 DNA: TGCAGTGCTAGAGATCCTAGGTGGGACCATACCTACGAGCAGTACTTC
CDR3 protein: CSARDPRWDHTYEQYF

J gene: TRBJ2-5
V gene: TRBV7-9
D gene: .
clone size: .
CDR3 DNA: TGTGCCAGCACGGAGGGGGCGCGGGGGACCCAGTACTTC
CDR3 protein: CASTEGARGTQYF

J gene: TRBJ2-4
V gene: TRBV11-3
D gene: .
clone size: few
CDR3 DNA: TGTGCCAGCAGCTTAGGGACGGCCGACATTCAGTACTTC
CDR3 protein: CASSLGTADIQYF

J gene: TRBJ2-3
V gene: TRBV6-5
D gene: .
clone size: .
CDR3 DNA: TGTGCCAGCAGTTACAGCGTGCCCCTCACAGATACGCAGTATTTT
CDR3 protein: CASSYSVPLTDTQYF

J gene: TRBJ2-7
V gene: TRBV5-1
D gene: TRBD2
clone size: .
CDR3 DNA: TGCGCCAGCAGCTTGCGGCCAAAAGGACTAGCGGGAGCTAGGTACGAGCAGTACTTC
CDR3 protein: CASSLRPKGLAGARYEQYF